This record covers a single TCR beta chain. What it recognizes is unknown. An end of the junction does not agree with germline; a read error may underlie this. Primers: 60 Vbeta forward and 13 Jbeta reverse. Assay: immunoSEQ multiplex PCR; the TCRdb copy retains only in-frame clones and omits some. Of 40,000 to 45,000 clones in the sample, approximately 55% are singletons; the top ten hold roughly an eighth. The sample originates from a study of cytomegalovirus exposure and HLA in healthy donors. The study's findings and limits: Under in vitro conditions, three CMV-associated chains were confirmed as specific for CMV antigens. In an earlier analysis, productive rearrangement rates for most beta V segments clustered near 87% or 30%. In a later analysis, HLA-associated beta chains showed higher expansion and lower generation probabilities than comparable chains. Reported performance of the classifier showed diagnosis of cytomegalovirus status with high specificity and sensitivity.

The CDR3 covers 14 residues. From germline, CDR1 is SNHLY and CDR2 FYNNEI. The genes are TRBV2 and TRBJ1-1, with D uncertain. Sample: PBMCs. The sequence came from a human donor in good health. CDR3 DNA sequence: TGTGCCAGCGGTGATCAGGCCGTGAGCACTGAAGCTTTCTTT. Protein product: CASGDQAVSTEAFF.